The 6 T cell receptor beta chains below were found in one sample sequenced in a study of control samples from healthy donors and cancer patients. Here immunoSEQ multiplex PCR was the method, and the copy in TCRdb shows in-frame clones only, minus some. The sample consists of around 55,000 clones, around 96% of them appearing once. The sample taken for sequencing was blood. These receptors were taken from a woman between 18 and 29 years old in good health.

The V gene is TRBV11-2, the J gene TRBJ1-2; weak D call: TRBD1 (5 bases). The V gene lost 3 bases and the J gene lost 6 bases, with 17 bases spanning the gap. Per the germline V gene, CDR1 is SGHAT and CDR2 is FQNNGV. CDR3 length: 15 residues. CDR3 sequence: CASSLGWGEVDGYTF. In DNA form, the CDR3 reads TGTGCCAGCAGCTTGGGGTGGGGGGAAGTTGATGGCTACACCTTC.

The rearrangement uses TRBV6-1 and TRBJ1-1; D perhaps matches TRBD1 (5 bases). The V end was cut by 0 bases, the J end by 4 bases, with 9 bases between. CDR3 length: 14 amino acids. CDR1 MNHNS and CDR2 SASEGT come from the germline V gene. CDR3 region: CASSEAWGGTEAFF. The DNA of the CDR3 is TGTGCCAGCAGTGAAGCGTGGGGCGGCACTGAAGCTTTCTTT.

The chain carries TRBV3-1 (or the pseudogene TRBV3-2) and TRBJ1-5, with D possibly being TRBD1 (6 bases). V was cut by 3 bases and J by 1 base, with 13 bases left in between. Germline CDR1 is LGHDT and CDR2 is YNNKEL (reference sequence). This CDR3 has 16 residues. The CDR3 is CASSHIRQDSNQPQHF. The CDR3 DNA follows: TGTGCCAGCAGCCATATTCGACAGGACAGCAATCAGCCCCAGCATTTT.

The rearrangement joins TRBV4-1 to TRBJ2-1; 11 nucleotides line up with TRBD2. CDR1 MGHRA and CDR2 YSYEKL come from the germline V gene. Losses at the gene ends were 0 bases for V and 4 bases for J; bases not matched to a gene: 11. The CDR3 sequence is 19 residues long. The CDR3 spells CASSQDATRGTSGYNEQFF. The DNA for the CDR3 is TGCGCCAGCAGCCAAGATGCGACAAGAGGGACTAGCGGTTACAATGAGCAGTTCTTC.

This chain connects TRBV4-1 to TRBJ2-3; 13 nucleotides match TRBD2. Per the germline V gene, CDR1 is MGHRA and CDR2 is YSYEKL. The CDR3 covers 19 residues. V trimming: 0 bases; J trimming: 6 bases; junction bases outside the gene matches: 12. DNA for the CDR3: TGCGCCAGCAGCCAAGAAGCCGCACTAGCGGGGGGGTTGGGCGATACGCAGTATTTT. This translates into CASSQEAALAGGLGDTQYF.

CDR3 sequence: CASLATALAGVKFF. The CDR3 DNA reads TGCGCCAGCCTTGCGACCGCACTAGCGGGGGTAAAGTTCTTC. The chain recombines TRBV5-1 with TRBJ2-1; TRBD2 agrees at 11 bases. The CDR3 consists of 14 residues. Trimming took 7 bases from V and 14 from J; bases not matched to a gene: 14. The germline gives CDR1 SGHRS, CDR2 YFSETQ.